The T cell receptor (beta chain) described here comes from a study of blood T cell repertoires in COVID-19. About the research overall: T cells, B-cell-depleted T cells, or PBMCs supplied cDNA or gDNA.

Cohorts were based on clinical histories the participants reported. Profiled with immunoSEQ multiplex PCR; TCRdb holds only in-frame clones, not every one. Among over 250,000 clones listed, approximately 79% were seen once. The CDR3 runs to 15 residues. Germline-derived CDR1 and CDR2 are SGHTA and FQGNSA. Germline trimming cut 1 base from V and 4 bases from J; bases unmatched to any gene: 6. The specimen sequenced was PBMCs or T cells enriched from blood (not recorded which). This sequence originates from a man aged 30 to 45 with acute COVID-19. The rearrangement links TRBV7-2 to TRBJ1-1, with 7 bases aligning to TRBD1. CDR3 protein: CASSLEGARVTEAFF. CDR3 nucleotides: TGTGCCAGCAGCTTAGAGGGGGCGCGTGTCACTGAAGCTTTCTTT.